Following are 30 T cell receptor beta chains from one sample sequenced in a study of blood T cell repertoires in COVID-19. This table comes from immunoSEQ multiplex PCR, and its TCRdb copy is limited to in-frame clones, with some not included. Of about 260,000 clones listed, approximately 90% are singletons. Source material: PBMCs or T cells enriched from blood (not recorded which). The source of these receptors is a young woman with acute COVID-19.

The chain couples TRBV2 to TRBJ1-5; tentative D call: TRBD1 (5 bases). The V gene's germline CDR1 is SNHLY and CDR2 FYNNEI. This CDR3 has 15 amino acids. V lost 8 bases and J lost 3, with 17 bases in between. CDR3 coding DNA: TGTGCCAGCGGCCCCCAGGGAGGGTCCAATCAGCCCCAGCATTTT. It translates to CASGPQGGSNQPQHF.

The V and J genes are TRBV12-5 and TRBJ2-1; 13 positions agree with TRBD2. J gave up 8 bases and V 1 base, and 2 bases lay outside the gene matches. Germline CDR1 LGHNT, CDR2 FRNRAP. The CDR3 sequence is 15 residues long. CDR3 loop: CASGLGTSGSHEQFF. CDR3 DNA sequence: TGTGCTAGTGGTTTGGGGACTAGCGGGAGTCATGAGCAGTTCTTC. The variable domain in full, with the rest retrieved from reference TRBV12-5 and TRBJ2-1, is DARVTQTPRHKVTEMGQEVTMRCQPILGHNTVFWYRQTMMQGLELLAYFRNRAPLDDSGMPKDRFSAEMPDATLATLKIQPSEPRDSAVYFCASGLGTSGSHEQFFGPGTRLTVL.

To note about this clone: Other DNA sequences in this specimen translate into the identical CDR3. The V and J genes are TRBV5-1 and TRBJ1-1; no clear D. The germline V gene encodes CDR1 SGHRS and CDR2 YFSETQ. This CDR3 contains 13 residues. V gave up 0 bases and J gave up 1 base, with 4 bases separating them. The CDR3, as DNA: TGCGCCAGCAGCTTGGGGGCGAACACTGAAGCTTTCTTT. The encoded protein is CASSLGANTEAFF.

The gene calls are TRBV4-1 and TRBJ1-1; 7 positions agree with TRBD1. J was trimmed by 0 bases and V by 2 bases; bases with no gene match: 6. The germline V gene encodes CDR1 MGHRA and CDR2 YSYEKL. CDR3 length: 16 amino acids. In DNA form, the CDR3 reads TGCGCCAGCAGCCAAATTACGGGACAGTTGAACACTGAAGCTTTCTTT. Translation gives CASSQITGQLNTEAFF.

The gene calls are TRBV7-8 and TRBJ2-7; weak D call: TRBD2 (7 bases). V was clipped by 1 base and J by 0 bases, with 19 bases between them. The CDR3 loop spans 18 amino acids. Germline loops: CDR1 SGHVS, CDR2 FQNEAQ. Written as DNA, the CDR3 is TGTGCCAGCAGCTTAGAGGGGGGGCGGACGGGGCGCTCCTACGAGCAGTACTTC. This translates into CASSLEGGRTGRSYEQYF.

The chain uses TRBV11-3 and TRBJ2-1; tentative D call: TRBD2 (5 bases). V shed 1 base and J shed 0 bases, with 7 bases lying between them. The CDR3 has 15 residues. Per the germline V gene, CDR1 is SGHNT and CDR2 is YENEEA. CDR3 DNA: TGTGCCAGCAGCTTAGGGGAGAGCTCCTACAATGAGCAGTTCTTC. Amino acid sequence: CASSLGESSYNEQFF.

V gene TRBV7-2 combines with J gene TRBJ2-1, with D maybe TRBD2 (7 bases). Germline loops: CDR1 SGHTA, CDR2 FQGNSA. Deletions cut 5 bases from V and 5 bases from J, with 16 bases between. The CDR3 extends over 15 amino acids. The CDR3 loop reads CASSGQTGGHNEQFF. The CDR3 coding sequence is TGTGCCAGCAGCGGACAGACCGGGGGGCACAATGAGCAGTTCTTC.

This clone was seen a single time. This chain connects TRBV7-8 to TRBJ2-7; 10 nucleotides agree with TRBD1. This CDR3 has 14 residues. From germline, CDR1 is SGHVS and CDR2 FQNEAQ. The J segment lost 4 bases and the V segment lost 3 bases, leaving 3 bases of the junction unmatched. The CDR3 spells CASSLPGQGYEQYF. The CDR3 nucleotides read TGTGCCAGCAGCTTGCCGGGACAGGGGTACGAGCAGTACTTC.

This clone has a handful of counts. The chain recombines TRBV11-2 with TRBJ2-7; 7 bases agree with TRBD2. The CDR3 totals 17 residues. Germline CDR1 is SGHAT and CDR2 is FQNNGV. V lost 1 base to trimming and J lost 0 bases; unmatched junction nucleotides: 9. This CDR3 reads CASSLGDWREHSYEQYF. The CDR3, as DNA: TGTGCCAGCAGCTTAGGCGATTGGCGGGAGCACTCCTACGAGCAGTACTTC. Variable domain in full (rest from reference TRBV11-2 and TRBJ2-7): EAGVAQSPRYKIIEKRQSVAFWCNPISGHATLYWYQQILGQGPKLLIQFQNNGVVDDSQLPKDRFSAERLKGVDSTLKIQPAKLEDSAVYLCASSLGDWREHSYEQYFGPGTRLTVT.

This chain links TRBV14 with TRBJ2-1; D remains unclear. V dropped 6 bases and J dropped 8 bases, with 8 bases sitting between them. The germline gives CDR1 SGHDN, CDR2 FVKESK. The length of the CDR3 is 11 residues. The CDR3 coding sequence is TGTGCCAGCAGTCAGATCCATGAGCAGTTCTTC. It specifies CASSQIHEQFF.

V is TRBV5-1 and J is TRBJ1-2; weak D call: TRBD1 (5 bases). Germline CDR1 and CDR2: SGHRS and YFSETQ. V lost 0 bases to trimming and J lost 6 bases, with 18 bases between them. The CDR3 is 16 amino acids. CDR3 residues: CASSLAVSRDSHGYTF. The CDR3, as DNA: TGCGCCAGCAGCTTGGCCGTATCCCGGGACTCCCATGGCTACACCTTC.

The CDR3 reads CASSLEASVGREQYF. In DNA form, the CDR3 reads TGTGCCAGCAGCTTAGAGGCTAGCGTAGGACGCGAGCAGTACTTC. The J gene is TRBJ2-7, the V gene TRBV7-6; perhaps TRBD2 as D (6 bases). CDR1 is SGHVS, CDR2 FNYEAQ, per germline. Deletions cut 1 base from V and 6 bases from J, with 16 bases between. This CDR3 has 15 residues.

The chain links TRBV11-2 to TRBJ2-7; no definite D call. The CDR3 covers 19 residues. The germline V and J ends were trimmed by 3 bases and 2 bases, with 26 bases remaining between them. CDR1 SGHAT and CDR2 FQNNGV come from the germline V gene. CDR3 bases: TGTGCCAGCAGCTTGCGGTTGTCGGTGAGCCAGCCGACTCCCTACGAGCAGTACTTC. This sequence encodes CASSLRLSVSQPTPYEQYF.

The chain is built from TRBV4-1 and TRBJ2-7; D gene uncertain. The V and J ends lost 1 base and 0 bases respectively, with 10 bases between them. In germline, CDR1 is MGHRA, CDR2 YSYEKL. The CDR3 covers 15 residues. CDR3 DNA: TGCGCCAGCAGCCAAGCTTCCTCCGGCTCCTACGAGCAGTACTTC. The encoded protein is CASSQASSGSYEQYF.

This chain links TRBV19 with TRBJ2-1, with D hard to call. The length of the CDR3 is 14 residues. Germline V gene sequence: CDR1 LNHDA, CDR2 SQIVND (reference sequence). V gave up 4 bases and J gave up 6 bases, with 13 bases separating them. The CDR3 protein is CASSRATALNEQFF. The CDR3 DNA sequence: TGTGCCAGTAGTAGGGCGACCGCGCTCAATGAGCAGTTCTTC.

The chain carries TRBV19 and TRBJ1-4; 8 bases are shared with TRBD1. The V segment lost 6 bases and the J segment 2 bases; nucleotides outside the gene matches: 5. The CDR3 covers 15 residues. Germline V gene lookup returns CDR1 LNHDA and CDR2 SQIVND (reference sequence). For the CDR3, the DNA is TGTGCCAGTAGCAAGGACAGGGACACTAATGAAAAACTGTTTTTT. Its protein product is CASSKDRDTNEKLFF. The whole variable domain, filled in from reference TRBV19 and TRBJ1-4, reads DGGITQSPKYLFRKEGQNVTLSCEQNLNHDAMYWYRQDPGQGLRLIYYSQIVNDFQKGDIAEGYSVSREKKESFPLTVTSAQKNPTAFYLCASSKDRDTNEKLFFGSGTQLSVL.

V gene TRBV5-1 combines with J gene TRBJ2-1, with TRBD1 matching over 7 bases. V gave up 3 bases and J gave up 4 bases; unmatched junction bases: 4. There are 14 residues in the CDR3. CDR1 is SGHRS and CDR2 is YFSETQ in the germline V gene. This CDR3 reads CASSSGQSYNEQFF. The CDR3 DNA follows: TGCGCCAGCAGCTCGGGACAGAGTTACAATGAGCAGTTCTTC.

This chain uses TRBV18 with TRBJ2-7; no definite D call. V was trimmed by 3 bases and J by 0 bases, leaving 9 bases between them. The germline CDR1 and CDR2 sequences are KGHSH and LQKENI. The CDR3 is made up of 14 amino acids. Here the CDR3 reads CASSPGGASYEQYF. DNA for the CDR3: TGTGCCAGCTCACCTGGCGGTGCCTCCTACGAGCAGTACTTC. Filled out from reference TRBV18 and TRBJ2-7, the complete variable domain reads NAGVMQNPRHLVRRRGQEARLRCSPMKGHSHVYWYRQLPEEGLKFMVYLQKENIIDESGMPKERFSAEFPKEGPSILRIQQVVRGDSAAYFCASSPGGASYEQYFGPGTRLTVT.

The chain is built from TRBV7-3 and TRBJ2-7, with 11 bases aligning to TRBD2. Losses at the gene ends were 2 bases for V and 7 bases for J; bases not matched to a gene: 10. The CDR3 length is 16 residues. Germline V gene lookup returns CDR1 SGHTA and CDR2 FQGTGA. The CDR3 loop reads CASSLGGTSGFDEQYF. The CDR3 bases are TGTGCCAGCAGCTTAGGCGGGACTAGCGGCTTTGATGAGCAGTACTTC.

The sample holds one count of this clone. V is TRBV3-1 (or the pseudogene TRBV3-2) and J is TRBJ2-3; 7 bases map to TRBD2. The V segment lost 0 bases and the J segment 1 base; nucleotides outside the gene matches: 7. From germline, CDR1 is LGHDT and CDR2 YNNKEL (reference sequence). The CDR3 loop spans 17 amino acids. CDR3 sequence: CASSQEIREVGTDTQYF. In DNA, the CDR3 is TGTGCCAGCAGCCAAGAAATCCGGGAGGTTGGCACAGATACGCAGTATTTT.

The chain employs TRBV28 and TRBJ1-3; perhaps TRBD1 as D (5 bases). Trimming shortened V by 6 bases and J by 4 bases, and 22 bases separated the two germline ends. Germline CDR1 and CDR2: MDHEN and SYDVKM. The CDR3 runs 17 residues. The CDR3 spells CASSVSWGTNAGNTIYF. The CDR3 DNA follows: TGTGCCAGCAGCGTCAGCTGGGGGACTAACGCAGGAAACACCATATATTTT. Together with reference TRBV28 and TRBJ1-3, the CDR3 gives the full variable domain: DVKVTQSSRYLVKRTGEKVFLECVQDMDHENMFWYRQDPGLGLRLIYFSYDVKMKEKGDIPEGYSVSREKKERFSLILESASTNQTSMYLCASSVSWGTNAGNTIYFGEGSWLTVV.

The gene calls are TRBV10-1 and TRBJ2-7; 7 nucleotides line up with TRBD2. V lost 4 bases to trimming and J lost 2 bases; unmatched junction nucleotides: 5. Germline CDR1 reads WNHNN; CDR2 reads SYGVQD (reference sequence). The CDR3 has 14 amino acids. CDR3 nucleotides: TGCGCCAGCAGTGTCGGGACTAACACCTACGAGCAGTACTTC. It is translated as CASSVGTNTYEQYF.

The genes are TRBV4-3 and TRBJ2-7; D might be TRBD1 (5 bases). The ends were cut back, 0 bases at V and 5 bases at J, with 17 bases in the middle. The germline gives CDR1 LGHNA, CDR2 YSLEER. The CDR3 covers 16 residues. This CDR3 reads CASSQDLGAEENEQYF. In DNA, the CDR3 is TGCGCCAGCAGCCAAGATCTAGGGGCTGAAGAGAACGAGCAGTACTTC.

V usage is TRBV2 and J usage is TRBJ2-2; 7 nucleotides match TRBD1. The CDR3 covers 15 residues. CDR1 is SNHLY, CDR2 FYNNEI, per germline. V trimming: 10 bases; J trimming: 6 bases; junction bases outside the gene matches: 14. CDR3 DNA: TGTGCCACCAACCTGGAAGGGGGCGGAGCCGGGGAGCTGTTTTTT. This sequence encodes CATNLEGGGAGELFF.

This chain connects TRBV28 to TRBJ1-1, with 10 positions matching TRBD1. Trimming took 5 bases from V and 0 from J; bases not matched to a gene: 9. The CDR3 consists of 17 residues. Germline CDR1 MDHEN, CDR2 SYDVKM. CDR3 DNA sequence: TGTGCCAGCAGTCTCATGGGACAGGGGCTCCTGAACACTGAAGCTTTCTTT. It yields the protein CASSLMGQGLLNTEAFF.

The V call is TRBV30, the J call TRBJ1-1; no reliable D call. Germline V gives CDR1 GTSNPN, CDR2 SVGIG (reference sequence). CDR3 length: 12 amino acids. The germline V and J ends were trimmed by 2 bases and 1 base, with 5 bases remaining between them. In nucleotides, the CDR3 is TGTGCCTGGAGTTATAGGAACACTGAAGCTTTCTTT. Protein: CAWSYRNTEAFF.

The chain combines TRBV28 with TRBJ2-5, with D possibly matching TRBD2 (5 bases). The CDR3 is 16 amino acids. The germline gives CDR1 MDHEN, CDR2 SYDVKM. Trimming removed 6 bases at V and 1 base at J, with 18 bases between. The CDR3 DNA follows: TGTGCCAGCAGGCCCCATGCGGGCGCCGCCCAAGAGACCCAGTACTTC. This sequence encodes CASRPHAGAAQETQYF. The whole variable domain, filled in from reference TRBV28 and TRBJ2-5, reads DVKVTQSSRYLVKRTGEKVFLECVQDMDHENMFWYRQDPGLGLRLIYFSYDVKMKEKGDIPEGYSVSREKKERFSLILESASTNQTSMYLCASRPHAGAAQETQYFGPGTRLLVL.

In this sample, this clone turned up once. This rearrangement joins TRBV5-1 to TRBJ2-2; the match to TRBD2 covers 12 bases. The CDR3 runs 18 residues. Losses at the gene ends were 4 bases for V and 0 bases for J; bases not matched to a gene: 7. Germline V CDR1 and CDR2: SGHRS, YFSETQ. The CDR3 loop reads CASSGGLAGGPNTGELFF. CDR3 coding DNA: TGCGCCAGCAGCGGAGGGCTAGCGGGAGGGCCGAACACCGGGGAGCTGTTTTTT.

This sequence joins TRBV5-1 and TRBJ2-2, with 8 bases that match TRBD2. The ends lost 4 bases at V and 6 bases at J; junction bases unmatched: 8. This CDR3 has 15 residues. In germline, CDR1 is SGHRS, CDR2 YFSETQ. CDR3 residues: CASSIIGLASGELFF. The CDR3 DNA reads as TGCGCCAGCAGCATCATAGGACTAGCATCCGGGGAGCTGTTTTTT.

This chain uses TRBV3-1 (or the pseudogene TRBV3-2) with TRBJ2-3; possibly TRBD2 for D (6 bases). This CDR3 contains 16 residues. From germline, CDR1 is LGHDT and CDR2 YNNKEL (reference sequence). Between the trimmed V and J ends, which lost 1 base and 4 bases, there was a span of 15 bases. This CDR3 reads CASSQAAGLRPDTQYF. The CDR3 DNA sequence: TGTGCCAGCAGCCAAGCTGCGGGACTTCGACCAGATACGCAGTATTTT.